A selection of T cell receptor beta chains follows, all from one sample in a study of OX40 agonist ivuxolimab in advanced cancers. Here immunoSEQ multiplex PCR was the method, and the copy in TCRdb shows in-frame clones only, minus some. The repertoire includes 65,000 to 80,000 clones, approximately 84% of them detected once, and over 2% sits in the top ten. The material was CD4+ or CD8+ T cells sorted from blood, obtained in a trial of the OX40 agonist ivuxolimab. These receptors were collected from an adult with an advanced solid tumor such as melanoma, head and neck, liver or kidney cancer. CDR3s leave out the opening cysteine and the closing phenylalanine or tryptophan.

TRBV7-9	TRBJ1-5	ATQGRTGDQPQH
TRBV10-3	TRBJ2-6	AIGSDSGANVLT
TRBV5-6	TRBJ1-1	ASSLLNRLNTEAF
TRBV19	TRBJ1-4	ASTSRGGATNEKLF
TRBV2	TRBJ2-1	ASRPDRGSYNEQF
TRBV5-6	TRBJ2-5	ASSRLNEETQY
TRBV6-6	TRBJ1-1	ASSYQTLDRYTEAF
TRBV11-2	TRBJ2-7	ASSLAQSYEQY
TRBV30	TRBJ1-1	AWSTSGGRDAF
TRBV7-9	TRBJ1-1	ASSETVNTEAF
TRBV27	TRBJ2-1	ASKGLAGAQASYNEQF
TRBV10-3	TRBJ1-1	AISRTGSEAF
TRBV6-1	TRBJ2-7	ASSIGGGSYEQY
TRBV6-5	TRBJ1-4	ASSPQGGNEKLF
TRBV28	TRBJ2-7	ASSLRGGVNEQY
TRBV7-6	TRBJ2-7	ASSLAGTASPITKQY
TRBV30	TRBJ2-3	AWSSGTRVY
TRBV11-2	TRBJ2-7	ASSLGQVPSYEQY
TRBV7-2	TRBJ2-5	ASSLDTGGGTQY
TRBV14	TRBJ1-3	ASSQGGRGLGNTIY
TRBV12-5	TRBJ2-3	ASGPTGDSTDTQY
TRBV9	TRBJ1-3	ASSGTLGGRPSGNTIY
TRBV5-1	TRBJ2-2	ASSPGTGVTGELF
TRBV7-9	TRBJ1-5	ASSLTGGSNQPQH
TRBV5-5	TRBJ2-5	ASSFLTGKETQY
TRBV7-6	TRBJ2-7	ASSLAGAPFYEQY
TRBV28	TRBJ2-3	ASGQLAGGADTQY
TRBV10-3	TRBJ1-2	ATGLQGVGYGYT
TRBV19	TRBJ1-2	ASSIYSGAGYT
TRBV6-6	TRBJ1-5	ASTGRIRSNQPQH
TRBV28	TRBJ1-2	ALGGDTNYGYT
TRBV6-5	TRBJ2-3	ASRLAGGPDTQY
TRBV19	TRBJ1-5	ASKVPGSNQPQH
TRBV28	TRBJ2-7	ASSPLGGRSYEQY
TRBV5-1	TRBJ2-7	ASSPEMSGYEQY
TRBV6-6	TRBJ1-1	ASRYRVTEAF
TRBV10-1	TRBJ2-5	ASSERDPDRETQY
TRBV11-3	TRBJ2-7	ASSPRSGHYEQY
TRBV10-3	TRBJ2-2	AIRNEGPNTGELF
TRBV4-3	TRBJ1-1	ASSQLNRGNTEAF
TRBV4-2	TRBJ2-5	ASSPGLAGGSETQY
TRBV5-1	TRBJ2-3	ASSPGTSRYTQY
TRBV10-3	TRBJ2-1	AIAPSGSNEQF
TRBV28	TRBJ1-2	ASRGGASYGYT
TRBV29-1	TRBJ1-5	SVKLEGNQPQH
TRBV19	TRBJ1-1	ASSGFIIDGYTEAF
TRBV27	TRBJ2-5	ASSSWGQQETQY
TRBV30	TRBJ1-5	AWSVGTGGIQPQH
TRBV19	TRBJ2-1	ASSIDRSAYNEQF
TRBV18	TRBJ1-1	ASSPEGIGTEAF
TRBV4-3	TRBJ2-3	ASSRGRAPDTQY
TRBV4-2	TRBJ2-2	ASSQESRQWNTGELF
TRBV4-3	TRBJ2-1	ASSQDGLAGDEQF
TRBV7-2	TRBJ2-1	ASSLGSGAGGPSEQF
TRBV7-9	TRBJ1-3	ASSVLGKSGNTIY
TRBV9	TRBJ2-7	ASSPSQGEAGKQY
TRBV28	TRBJ1-1	ASRYTGGLTEAF
TRBV5-6	TRBJ2-7	ASSLAQGRGTYEQY
TRBV6-6	TRBJ2-2	ASSYEAGGTGELF
TRBV28	TRBJ1-5	ASSFGRGRQPQH